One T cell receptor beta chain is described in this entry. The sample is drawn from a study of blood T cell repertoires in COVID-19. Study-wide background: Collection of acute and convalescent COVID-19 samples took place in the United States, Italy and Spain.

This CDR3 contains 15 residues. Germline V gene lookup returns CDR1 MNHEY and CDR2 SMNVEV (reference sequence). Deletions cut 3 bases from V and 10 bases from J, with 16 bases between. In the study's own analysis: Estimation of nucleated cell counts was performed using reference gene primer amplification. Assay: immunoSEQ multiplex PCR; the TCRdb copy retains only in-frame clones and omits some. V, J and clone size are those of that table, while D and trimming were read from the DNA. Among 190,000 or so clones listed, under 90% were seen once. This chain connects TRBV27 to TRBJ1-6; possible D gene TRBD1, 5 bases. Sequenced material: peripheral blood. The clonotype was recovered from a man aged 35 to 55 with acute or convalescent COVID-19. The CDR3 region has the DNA TGTGCCAGCAGTTTGGGAAGGAGGGGAAGGTCACCCCTCCACTTT. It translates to CASSLGRRGRSPLHF.